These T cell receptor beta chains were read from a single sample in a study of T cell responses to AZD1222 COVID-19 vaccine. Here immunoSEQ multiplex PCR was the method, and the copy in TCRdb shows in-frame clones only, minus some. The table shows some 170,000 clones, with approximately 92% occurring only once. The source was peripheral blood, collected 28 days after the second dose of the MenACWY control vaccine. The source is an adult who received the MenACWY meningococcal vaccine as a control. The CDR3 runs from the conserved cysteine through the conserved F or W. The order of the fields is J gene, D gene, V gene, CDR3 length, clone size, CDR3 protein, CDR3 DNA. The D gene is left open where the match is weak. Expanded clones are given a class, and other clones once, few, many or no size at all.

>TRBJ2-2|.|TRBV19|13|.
CASSPTNTGELFF
TGTGCCAGTAGCCCGACGAACACCGGGGAGCTGTTTTTT
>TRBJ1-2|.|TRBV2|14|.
CASSDYGTNYGYTF
TGTGCCAGCAGTGACTACGGCACTAACTATGGCTACACCTTC
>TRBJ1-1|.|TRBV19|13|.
CASREQGSSEAFF
TGTGCCAGTAGGGAACAGGGCTCGAGCGAAGCTTTCTTT
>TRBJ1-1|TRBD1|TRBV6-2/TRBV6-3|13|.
CASSFTGGTEAFF
TGTGCCAGCAGTTTCACAGGGGGCACTGAAGCTTTCTTT
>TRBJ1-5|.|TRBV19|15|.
CASSIDRSLNQPQHF
TGTGCCAGTAGTATAGACAGAAGCCTTAATCAGCCCCAGCATTTT
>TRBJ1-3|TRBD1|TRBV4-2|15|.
CASSQDRGGRNTIYF
TGTGCCAGCAGCCAAGACAGGGGGGGCAGAAACACCATATATTTT
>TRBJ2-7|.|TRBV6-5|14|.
CASSYGGGLYEQYF
TGTGCCAGCAGTTACGGTGGAGGGTTATACGAGCAGTACTTC
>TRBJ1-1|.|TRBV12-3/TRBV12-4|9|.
CATLWRGPF
TGTGCCACCCTCTGGAGGGGACCATTT
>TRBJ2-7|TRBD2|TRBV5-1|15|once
CASSLASGGTYEQYF
TGCGCCAGCAGCTTGGCTAGCGGGGGAACCTACGAGCAGTACTTC
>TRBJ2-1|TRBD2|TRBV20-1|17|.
CSASPSGGAGSYNEQFF
TGCAGTGCTAGTCCTAGCGGGGGGGCGGGATCTTACAATGAGCAGTTCTTC
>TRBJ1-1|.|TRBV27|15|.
CASSLNPAGNTEAFF
TGTGCCAGCAGTTTAAATCCGGCGGGGAACACTGAAGCTTTCTTT
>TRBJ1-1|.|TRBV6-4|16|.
CASSDMGKAPRTEAFF
TGTGCCAGCAGTGATATGGGCAAGGCCCCGCGGACTGAAGCTTTCTTT
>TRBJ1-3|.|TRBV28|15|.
CASISAALSGNTIYF
TGTGCCAGCATTTCGGCAGCCCTCTCTGGAAACACCATATATTTT
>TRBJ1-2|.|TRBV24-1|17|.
CATSDTTTGPGDYGYTF
TGTGCCACCAGTGATACTACTACAGGGCCAGGGGACTATGGCTACACCTTC
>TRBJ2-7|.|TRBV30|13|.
CAWSQTEGYEQYF
TGTGCCTGGAGTCAAACAGAGGGGTACGAGCAGTACTTC
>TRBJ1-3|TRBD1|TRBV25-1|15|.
CASRDWTGEGNTIYF
TGTGCCAGCAGGGACTGGACAGGGGAAGGAAACACCATATATTTT
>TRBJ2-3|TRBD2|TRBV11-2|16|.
CASSLGTSGSTDTQYF
TGTGCCAGCAGCTTAGGGACTAGCGGGAGCACAGATACGCAGTATTTT
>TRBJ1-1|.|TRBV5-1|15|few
CASSFSGNMNTEAFF
TGCGCCAGCAGCTTCTCAGGTAACATGAACACTGAAGCTTTCTTT
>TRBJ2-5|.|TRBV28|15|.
CASSFFGGGQKTQYF
TGTGCCAGCAGTTTTTTTGGGGGGGGCCAAAAGACCCAGTACTTC
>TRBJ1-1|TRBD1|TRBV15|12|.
CATGTVNTEAFF
TGTGCCACCGGGACAGTGAACACTGAAGCTTTCTTT
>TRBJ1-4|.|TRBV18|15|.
CASSLASGRGEKLFF
TGTGCCAGCTCACTTGCCTCGGGACGCGGGGAAAAACTGTTTTTT
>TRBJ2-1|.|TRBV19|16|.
CASSAQGRGDYNEQFF
TGTGCCAGTAGTGCCCAGGGTAGGGGCGATTACAATGAGCAGTTCTTC
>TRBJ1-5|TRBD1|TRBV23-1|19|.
CASSQSSGQGACGNQPQHF
TGCGCCAGCAGTCAATCATCGGGACAGGGGGCGTGTGGCAATCAGCCCCAGCATTTT
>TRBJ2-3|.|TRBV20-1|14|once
CSASRDGMPDTQYF
TGCAGTGCTAGTCGGGACGGAATGCCAGATACGCAGTATTTT
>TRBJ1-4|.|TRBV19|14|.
CASSIQALNEKLFF
TGTGCCAGTAGTATACAGGCCCTCAATGAAAAACTGTTTTTT
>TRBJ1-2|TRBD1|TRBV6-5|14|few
CASTQGAWVYGYTF
TGTGCCAGCACTCAGGGGGCATGGGTCTATGGCTACACCTTC
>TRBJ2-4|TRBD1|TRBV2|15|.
CASSPDREFGNIQYF
TGTGCCAGCAGTCCGGACAGGGAATTTGGAAACATTCAGTACTTC